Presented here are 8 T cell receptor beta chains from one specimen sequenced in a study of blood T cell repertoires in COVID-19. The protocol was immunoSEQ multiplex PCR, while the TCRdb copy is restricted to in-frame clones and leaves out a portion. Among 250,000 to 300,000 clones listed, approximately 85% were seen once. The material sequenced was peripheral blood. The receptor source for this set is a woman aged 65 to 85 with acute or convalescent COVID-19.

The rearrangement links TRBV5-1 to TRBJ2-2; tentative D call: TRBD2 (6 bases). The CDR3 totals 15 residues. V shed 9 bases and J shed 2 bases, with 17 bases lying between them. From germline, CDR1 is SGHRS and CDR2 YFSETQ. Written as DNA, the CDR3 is TGCGCCACCCGACCCGGGACTTCTAACACCGGGGAGCTGTTTTTT. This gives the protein CATRPGTSNTGELFF. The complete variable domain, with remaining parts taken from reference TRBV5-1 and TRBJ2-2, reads KAGVTQTPRYLIKTRGQQVTLSCSPISGHRSVSWYQQTPGQGLQFLFEYFSETQRNKGNFPGRFSGRQFSNSRSEMNVSTLELGDSALYLCATRPGTSNTGELFFGEGSRLTVL.

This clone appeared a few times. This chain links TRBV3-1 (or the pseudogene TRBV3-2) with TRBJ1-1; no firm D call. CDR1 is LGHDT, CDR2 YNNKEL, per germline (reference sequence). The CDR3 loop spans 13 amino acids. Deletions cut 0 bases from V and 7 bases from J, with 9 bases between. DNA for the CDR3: TGTGCCAGCAGCCAAGATGCGGCAGTTGAAGCTTTCTTT. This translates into CASSQDAAVEAFF.

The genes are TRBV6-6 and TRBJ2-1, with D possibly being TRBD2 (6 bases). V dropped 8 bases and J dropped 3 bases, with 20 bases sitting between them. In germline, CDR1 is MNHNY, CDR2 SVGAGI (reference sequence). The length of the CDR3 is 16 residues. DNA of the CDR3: TGTGCCAGCGGCCGCACTACCGGGACTTTCTACAATGAGCAGTTCTTC. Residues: CASGRTTGTFYNEQFF.

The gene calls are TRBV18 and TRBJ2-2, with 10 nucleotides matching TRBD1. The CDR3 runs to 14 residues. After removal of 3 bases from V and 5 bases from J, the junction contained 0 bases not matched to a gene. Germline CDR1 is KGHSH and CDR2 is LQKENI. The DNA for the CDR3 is TGTGCCAGCTCACCGGGACAGGGGACCGGGGAGCTGTTTTTT. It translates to CASSPGQGTGELFF. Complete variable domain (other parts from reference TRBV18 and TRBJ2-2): NAGVMQNPRHLVRRRGQEARLRCSPMKGHSHVYWYRQLPEEGLKFMVYLQKENIIDESGMPKERFSAEFPKEGPSILRIQQVVRGDSAAYFCASSPGQGTGELFFGEGSRLTVL.

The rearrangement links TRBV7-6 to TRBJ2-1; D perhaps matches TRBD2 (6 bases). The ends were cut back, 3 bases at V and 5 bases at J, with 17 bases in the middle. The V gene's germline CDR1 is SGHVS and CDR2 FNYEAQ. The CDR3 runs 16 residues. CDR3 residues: CASSFSAAGVHNEQFF. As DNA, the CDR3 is TGTGCCAGCAGCTTTTCTGCAGCGGGCGTTCACAATGAGCAGTTCTTC.

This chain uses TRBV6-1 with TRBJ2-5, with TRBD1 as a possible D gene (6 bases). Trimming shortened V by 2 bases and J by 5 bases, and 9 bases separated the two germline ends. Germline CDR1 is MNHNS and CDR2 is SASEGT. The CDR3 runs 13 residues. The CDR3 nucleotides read TGTGCCAGCAGTGAAAGTGACAGGGAGACCCAGTACTTC. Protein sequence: CASSESDRETQYF.

In DNA, the CDR3 is TGTGCCAGCAGCTCCAGACAGGGACCCACAGATACGCAGTATTTT. Translation gives CASSSRQGPTDTQYF. The V and J genes are TRBV7-9 and TRBJ2-3; 7 bases are shared with TRBD1. Trimming cost V 4 bases and J 2 bases; bases outside gene matches: 6. The CDR3 length is 15 residues. Germline V gives CDR1 SEHNR, CDR2 FQNEAQ (reference sequence). Based on the CDR3 plus reference TRBV7-9 and TRBJ2-3, the full variable domain is DTGVSQNPRHKITKRGQNVTFRCDPISEHNRLYWYRQTLGQGPEFLTYFQNEAQLEKSRLLSDRFSAERPKGSFSTLEIQRTEQGDSAMYLCASSSRQGPTDTQYFGPGTRLTVL.

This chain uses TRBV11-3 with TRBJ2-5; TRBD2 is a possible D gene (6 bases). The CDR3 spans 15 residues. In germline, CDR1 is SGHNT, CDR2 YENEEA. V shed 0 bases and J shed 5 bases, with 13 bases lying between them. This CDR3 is CASSLDGGNGETQYF. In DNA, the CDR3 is TGTGCCAGCAGCTTAGATGGAGGGAATGGGGAGACCCAGTACTTC.